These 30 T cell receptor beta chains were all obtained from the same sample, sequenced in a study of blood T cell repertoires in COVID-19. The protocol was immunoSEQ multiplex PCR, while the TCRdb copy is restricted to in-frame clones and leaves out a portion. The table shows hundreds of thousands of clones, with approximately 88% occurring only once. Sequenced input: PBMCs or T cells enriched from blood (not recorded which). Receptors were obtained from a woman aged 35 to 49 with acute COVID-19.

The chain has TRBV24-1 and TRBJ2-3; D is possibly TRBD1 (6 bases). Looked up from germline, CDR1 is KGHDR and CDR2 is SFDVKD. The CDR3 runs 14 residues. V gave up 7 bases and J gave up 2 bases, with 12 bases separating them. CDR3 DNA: TGTGCCACCAGCAGGGGACGATCCACAGATACGCAGTATTTT. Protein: CATSRGRSTDTQYF.

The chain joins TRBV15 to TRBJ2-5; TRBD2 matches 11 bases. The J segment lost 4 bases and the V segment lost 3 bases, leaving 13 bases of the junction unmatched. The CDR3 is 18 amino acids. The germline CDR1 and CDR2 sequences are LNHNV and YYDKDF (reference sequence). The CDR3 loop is CATSSNLKKGTSGETQYF. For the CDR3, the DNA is TGTGCCACCAGCAGTAACTTGAAGAAAGGGACTAGCGGAGAGACCCAGTACTTC.

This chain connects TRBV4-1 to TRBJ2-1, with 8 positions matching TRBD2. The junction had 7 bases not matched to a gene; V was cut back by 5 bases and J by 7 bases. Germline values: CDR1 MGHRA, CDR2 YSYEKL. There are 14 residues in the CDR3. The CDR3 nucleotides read TGCGCCAGCAGCGCCAGGACTAGCCTAAATGAGCAGTTCTTC. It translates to CASSARTSLNEQFF.

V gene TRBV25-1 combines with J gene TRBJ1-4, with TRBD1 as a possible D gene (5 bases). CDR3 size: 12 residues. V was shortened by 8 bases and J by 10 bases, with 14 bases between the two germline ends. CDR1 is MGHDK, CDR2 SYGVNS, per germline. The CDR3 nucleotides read TGTGCCAGCGGCCAGGGCAGGCTAAAACTGTTTTTT. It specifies CASGQGRLKLFF.

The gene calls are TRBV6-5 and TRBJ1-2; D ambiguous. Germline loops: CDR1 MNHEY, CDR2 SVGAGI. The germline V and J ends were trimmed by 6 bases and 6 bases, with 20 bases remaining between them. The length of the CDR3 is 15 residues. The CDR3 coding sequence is TGTGCCAGCAGGAATCGGGGAGAGGGTAGTGATGGCTACACCTTC. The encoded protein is CASRNRGEGSDGYTF.

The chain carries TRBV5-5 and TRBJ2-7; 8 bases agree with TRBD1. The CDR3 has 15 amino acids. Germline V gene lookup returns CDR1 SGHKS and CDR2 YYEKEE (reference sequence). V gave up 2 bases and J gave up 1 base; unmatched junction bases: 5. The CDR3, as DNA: TGTGCCAGCAGCTTCGGGACAGGCCGGTCCTACGAGCAGTACTTC. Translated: CASSFGTGRSYEQYF.

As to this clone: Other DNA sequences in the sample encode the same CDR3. CDR3 sequence: CASSLGLAGFTDTQYF. In nucleotides, the CDR3 is TGCGCCAGCAGCCTGGGACTAGCGGGTTTCACAGATACGCAGTATTTT. The chain joins TRBV5-1 to TRBJ2-3; 12 nucleotides line up with TRBD2. CDR1 is SGHRS and CDR2 is YFSETQ in the germline V gene. V shed 4 bases, J shed 2 bases, and the junction held 5 bases outside the gene matches. This CDR3 is 16 amino acids long.

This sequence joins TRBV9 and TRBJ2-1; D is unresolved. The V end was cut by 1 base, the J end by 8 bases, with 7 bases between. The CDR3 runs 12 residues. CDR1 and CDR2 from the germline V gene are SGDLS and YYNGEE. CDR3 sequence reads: CASSVRSDEQFF. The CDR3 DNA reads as TGTGCCAGCAGCGTAAGGAGCGATGAGCAGTTCTTC.

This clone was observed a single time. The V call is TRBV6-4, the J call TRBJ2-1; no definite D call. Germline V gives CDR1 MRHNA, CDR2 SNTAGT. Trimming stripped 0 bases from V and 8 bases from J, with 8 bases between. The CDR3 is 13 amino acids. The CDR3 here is CASSDSNLHEQFF. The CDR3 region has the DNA TGTGCCAGCAGTGACTCGAACCTACATGAGCAGTTCTTC.

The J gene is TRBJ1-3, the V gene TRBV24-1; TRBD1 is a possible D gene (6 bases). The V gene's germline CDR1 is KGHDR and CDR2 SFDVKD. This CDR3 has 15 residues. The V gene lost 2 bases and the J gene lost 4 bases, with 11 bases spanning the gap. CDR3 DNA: TGTGCCACCAGTGATTCCAGGACAGAAGGAAACACCATATATTTT. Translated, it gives CATSDSRTEGNTIYF.

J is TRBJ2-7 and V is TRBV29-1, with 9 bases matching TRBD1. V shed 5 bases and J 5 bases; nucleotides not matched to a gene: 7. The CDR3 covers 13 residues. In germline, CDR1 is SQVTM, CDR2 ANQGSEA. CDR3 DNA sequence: TGCAGCGTTTCCGGGACAGGGTCCCACGAGCAGTACGTC. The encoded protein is CSVSGTGSHEQYV.

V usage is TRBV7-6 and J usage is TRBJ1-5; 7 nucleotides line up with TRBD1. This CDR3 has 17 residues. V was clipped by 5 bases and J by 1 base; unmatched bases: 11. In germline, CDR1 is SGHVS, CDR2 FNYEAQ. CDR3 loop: CASSPARDSLSNQPQHF. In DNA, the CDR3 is TGTGCCAGCAGCCCAGCGCGGGACAGCTTAAGCAATCAGCCCCAGCATTTT. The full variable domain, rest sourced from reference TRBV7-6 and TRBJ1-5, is GAGVSQSPRYKVTKRGQDVALRCDPISGHVSLYWYRQALGQGPEFLTYFNYEAQQDKSGLPNDRFSAERPEGSISTLTIQRTEQRDSAMYRCASSPARDSLSNQPQHFGDGTRLSIL.

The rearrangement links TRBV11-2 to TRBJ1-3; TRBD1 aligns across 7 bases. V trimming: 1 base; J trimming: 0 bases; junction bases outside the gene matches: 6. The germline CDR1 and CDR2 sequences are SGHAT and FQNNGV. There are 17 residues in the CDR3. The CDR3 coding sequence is TGTGCCAGCAGCTTAGTTCCAGGGGGGACCTCTGGAAACACCATATATTTT. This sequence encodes CASSLVPGGTSGNTIYF.

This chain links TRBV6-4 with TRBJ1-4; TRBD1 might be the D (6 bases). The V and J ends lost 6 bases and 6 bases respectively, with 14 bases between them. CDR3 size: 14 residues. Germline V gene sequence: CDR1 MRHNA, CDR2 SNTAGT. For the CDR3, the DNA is TGTGCCAGCAGCAAAGGGGGAAGAGATGAAAAACTGTTTTTT. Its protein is CASSKGGRDEKLFF.

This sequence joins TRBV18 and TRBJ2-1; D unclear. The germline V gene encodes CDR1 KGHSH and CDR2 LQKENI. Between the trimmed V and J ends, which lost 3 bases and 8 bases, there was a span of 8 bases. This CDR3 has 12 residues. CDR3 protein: CASSPSLDEQFF. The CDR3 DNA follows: TGTGCCAGCTCACCGAGTCTCGATGAGCAGTTCTTC.

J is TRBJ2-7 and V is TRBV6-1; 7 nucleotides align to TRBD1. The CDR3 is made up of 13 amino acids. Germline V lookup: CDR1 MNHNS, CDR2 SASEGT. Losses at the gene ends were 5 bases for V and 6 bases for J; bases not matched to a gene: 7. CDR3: CASSSTNRGEQYF. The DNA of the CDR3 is TGTGCCAGCAGTTCCACCAACAGGGGCGAGCAGTACTTC.

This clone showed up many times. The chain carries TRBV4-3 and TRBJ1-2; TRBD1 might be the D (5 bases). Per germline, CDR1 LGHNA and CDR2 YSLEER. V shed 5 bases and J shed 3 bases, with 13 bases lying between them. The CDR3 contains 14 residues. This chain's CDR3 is CASSYGGGDYGYTF. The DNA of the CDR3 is TGCGCCAGCAGCTATGGGGGGGGTGACTATGGCTACACCTTC.

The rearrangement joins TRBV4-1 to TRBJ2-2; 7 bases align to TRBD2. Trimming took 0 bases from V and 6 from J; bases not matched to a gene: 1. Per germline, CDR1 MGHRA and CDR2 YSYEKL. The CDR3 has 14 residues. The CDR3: CASSQESGAGELFF. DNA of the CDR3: TGCGCCAGCAGCCAAGAGAGCGGGGCCGGGGAGCTGTTTTTT.

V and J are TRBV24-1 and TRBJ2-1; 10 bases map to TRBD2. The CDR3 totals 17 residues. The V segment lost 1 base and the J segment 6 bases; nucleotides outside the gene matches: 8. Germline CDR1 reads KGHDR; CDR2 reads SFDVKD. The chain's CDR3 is CATSDFPTSGSGNEQFF. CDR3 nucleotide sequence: TGTGCCACCAGTGATTTCCCGACTAGCGGGTCGGGCAATGAGCAGTTCTTC.

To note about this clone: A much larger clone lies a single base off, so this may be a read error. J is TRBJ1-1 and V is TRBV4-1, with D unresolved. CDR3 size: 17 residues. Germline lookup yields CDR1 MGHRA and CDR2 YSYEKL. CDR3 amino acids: CARSRLLMEGGNAEAFF. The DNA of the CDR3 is TGCGCCCGCAGCCGACTACTCATGGAGGGAGGAAACGCTGAAGCTTTCTTT.

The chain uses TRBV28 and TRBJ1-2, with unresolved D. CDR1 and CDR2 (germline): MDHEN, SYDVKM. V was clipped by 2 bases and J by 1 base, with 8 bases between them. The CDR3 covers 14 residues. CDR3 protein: CASSLKQINYGYTF. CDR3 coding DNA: TGTGCCAGCAGTTTAAAACAGATTAACTATGGCTACACCTTC.

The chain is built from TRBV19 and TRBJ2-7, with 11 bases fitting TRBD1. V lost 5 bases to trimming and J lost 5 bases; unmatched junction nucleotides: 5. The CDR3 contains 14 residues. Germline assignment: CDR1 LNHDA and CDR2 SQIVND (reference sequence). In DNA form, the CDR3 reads TGTGCCAGTAGTTCCGGGACAGGGGGTAACGAGCAGTACTTC. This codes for CASSSGTGGNEQYF.

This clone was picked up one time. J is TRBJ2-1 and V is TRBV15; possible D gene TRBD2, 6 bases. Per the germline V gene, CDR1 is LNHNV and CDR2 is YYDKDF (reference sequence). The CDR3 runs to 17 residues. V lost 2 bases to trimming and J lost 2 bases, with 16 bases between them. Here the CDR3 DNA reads TGTGCCACCAGCAGATACCGGGAGTCGCGAACCTACAATGAGCAGTTCTTC. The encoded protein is CATSRYRESRTYNEQFF.

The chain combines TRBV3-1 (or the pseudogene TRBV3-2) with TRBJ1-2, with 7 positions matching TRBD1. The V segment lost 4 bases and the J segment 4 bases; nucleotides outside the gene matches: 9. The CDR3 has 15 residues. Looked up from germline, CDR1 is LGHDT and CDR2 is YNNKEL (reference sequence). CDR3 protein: CASSRALQGGYGYTF. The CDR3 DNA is TGTGCCAGCAGCCGGGCGCTTCAGGGGGGCTATGGCTACACCTTC.

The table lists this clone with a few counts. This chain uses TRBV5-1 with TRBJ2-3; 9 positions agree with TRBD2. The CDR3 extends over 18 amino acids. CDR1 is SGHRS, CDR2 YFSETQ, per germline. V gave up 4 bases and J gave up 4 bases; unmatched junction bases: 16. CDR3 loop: CASSPEASGIMVPDTQYF. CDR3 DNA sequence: TGCGCCAGCAGCCCGGAAGCTAGCGGGATAATGGTTCCAGATACGCAGTATTTT.

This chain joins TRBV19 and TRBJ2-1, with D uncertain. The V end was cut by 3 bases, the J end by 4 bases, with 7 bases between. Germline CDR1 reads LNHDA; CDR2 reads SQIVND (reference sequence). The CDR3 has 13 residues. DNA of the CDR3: TGTGCCAGTAGTATGTACAGATACAATGAGCAGTTCTTC. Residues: CASSMYRYNEQFF.

The CDR3 reads CASSDHRENEKLFF. CDR3 coding DNA: TGTGCCAGCAGTGATCACAGGGAGAATGAAAAACTGTTTTTT. V usage is TRBV2 and J usage is TRBJ1-4, with a weak D call TRBD1 (6 bases). This CDR3 has 14 residues. Germline V gene sequence: CDR1 SNHLY, CDR2 FYNNEI. The V gene lost 3 bases and the J gene lost 5 bases, with 10 bases spanning the gap.

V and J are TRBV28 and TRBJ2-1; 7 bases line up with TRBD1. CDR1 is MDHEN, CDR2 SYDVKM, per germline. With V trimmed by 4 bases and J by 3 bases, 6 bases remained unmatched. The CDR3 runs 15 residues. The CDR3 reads CASSSLWDSYNEQFF. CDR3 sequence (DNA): TGTGCCAGCAGTTCCCTATGGGACAGCTACAATGAGCAGTTCTTC. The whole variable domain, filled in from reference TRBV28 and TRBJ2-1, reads DVKVTQSSRYLVKRTGEKVFLECVQDMDHENMFWYRQDPGLGLRLIYFSYDVKMKEKGDIPEGYSVSREKKERFSLILESASTNQTSMYLCASSSLWDSYNEQFFGPGTRLTVL.

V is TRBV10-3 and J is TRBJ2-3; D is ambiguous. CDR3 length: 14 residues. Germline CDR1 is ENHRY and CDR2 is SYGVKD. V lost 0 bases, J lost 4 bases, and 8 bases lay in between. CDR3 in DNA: TGTGCCATCAGTGAGTCGCGTTCACCAGATACGCAGTATTTT. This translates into CAISESRSPDTQYF.

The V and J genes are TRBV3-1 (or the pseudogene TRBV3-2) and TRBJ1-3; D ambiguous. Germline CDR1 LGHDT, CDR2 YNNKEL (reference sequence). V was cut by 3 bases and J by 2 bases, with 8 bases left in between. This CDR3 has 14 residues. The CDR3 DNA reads TGTGCCAGCAGCCACAGGAACGCTGGAAACACCATATATTTT. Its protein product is CASSHRNAGNTIYF.